One and the same sample provided the 20 T cell receptor beta chains below, sequenced in a study of T cells in localized non-small cell lung cancer. Repertoires were generated with immunoSEQ multiplex PCR, while TCRdb's copy carries only in-frame clones and drops some. The profile shows around 70,000 clones, 86% of them singletons. Sequences were derived from peripheral blood, sampled before any cancer treatment. All receptors derive from a male donor aged 60 or over with stage III squamous cell lung carcinoma.

The J gene is TRBJ1-5, the V gene TRBV4-1, with TRBD1 matching over 7 bases. Germline V gene lookup returns CDR1 MGHRA and CDR2 YSYEKL. This CDR3 comprises 16 residues. V was clipped by 0 bases and J by 7 bases; unmatched bases: 9. The DNA of the CDR3 is TGCGCCAGCAGCCAAGAGCCTAACAGGGGAGACCAGCCCCAGCATTTT. Amino acids: CASSQEPNRGDQPQHF.

The gene calls are TRBV2 and TRBJ2-5; 7 nucleotides match TRBD1. Per the germline V gene, CDR1 is SNHLY and CDR2 is FYNNEI. The CDR3 extends over 14 amino acids. V shed 6 bases and J 4 bases; nucleotides not matched to a gene: 8. The CDR3 region has the DNA TGTGCCAGCAGCCTCAAGACAGGGACAGAGACCCAGTACTTC. Translating it yields CASSLKTGTETQYF.

The genes are TRBV5-6 and TRBJ2-4; 7 bases line up with TRBD2. With 4 bases clipped from V and 1 base from J, the junction kept 11 bases outside the gene matches. CDR3 length equals 17 residues. Germline assignment: CDR1 SGHDT and CDR2 YYEEEE. The CDR3 region has the DNA TGTGCCAGCAGCAAAGGACTAGTGGGGGTTGCCAAAAACATTCAGTACTTC. It yields the protein CASSKGLVGVAKNIQYF.

This chain connects TRBV11-2 to TRBJ1-3; D remains unclear. Germline V gives CDR1 SGHAT, CDR2 FQNNGV. CDR3 length: 14 amino acids. Trimming shortened V by 3 bases and J by 0 bases, and 6 bases separated the two germline ends. The CDR3 loop is CASSFSDSGNTIYF. The CDR3 DNA follows: TGTGCCAGCAGCTTTTCGGACTCTGGAAACACCATATATTTT.

As to this clone: Different DNA sequences within this sample yield the same CDR3. The rearrangement links TRBV19 to TRBJ1-4, with 7 nucleotides matching TRBD1. The J segment lost 5 bases and the V segment lost 5 bases, leaving 8 bases of the junction unmatched. Germline lookup yields CDR1 LNHDA and CDR2 SQIVND (reference sequence). The CDR3 spans 15 residues. CDR3 nucleotides: TGTGCCAGTAGTGCCCGACAGGGAACGAATGAAAAACTGTTTTTT. It specifies CASSARQGTNEKLFF.

V and J are TRBV5-8 and TRBJ1-5; possible D gene TRBD1, 6 bases. The CDR3 runs 14 residues. V dropped 4 bases and J dropped 7 bases, with 15 bases sitting between them. Germline CDR1 reads SGHTS; CDR2 reads YDEGEE. Here the CDR3 reads CASSRGGAQQPQHF. CDR3 in DNA: TGTGCCAGCAGCCGGGGGGGGGCCCAACAGCCCCAGCATTTT. Together with reference TRBV5-8 and TRBJ1-5, the CDR3 gives the full variable domain: EAGVTQSPTHLIKTRGQQATLRCSPISGHTSVYWYQQALGLGLQFLLWYDEGEERNRGNFPPRFSGRQFPNYSSELNVNALELEDSALYLCASSRGGAQQPQHFGDGTRLSIL.

The rearrangement uses TRBV6-6 and TRBJ2-1; the D gene could be TRBD1 or TRBD2 (5 bases each). CDR1 MNHNY and CDR2 SVGAGI come from the germline V gene (reference sequence). The CDR3 length is 13 residues. With 6 bases removed from V and 8 bases from J, the gap between germline ends came to 14 bases. CDR3 loop: CASRESRDDEQFF. Here the CDR3 DNA reads TGTGCCAGCAGGGAGTCTCGGGACGATGAGCAGTTCTTC.

V and J are TRBV27 and TRBJ1-1, with a weak D call TRBD1 (6 bases). The CDR3 covers 15 residues. Germline V gives CDR1 MNHEY, CDR2 SMNVEV (reference sequence). V lost 2 bases and J lost 2, with 12 bases in between. CDR3 sequence (DNA): TGTGCCAGCAGTTTAAGGGGGGCGAAAAACACTGAAGCTTTCTTT. This translates into CASSLRGAKNTEAFF.

The chain is built from TRBV18 and TRBJ1-2; the D is unclear. This CDR3 is built from 16 residues. V was shortened by 4 bases and J by 5 bases, with 20 bases between the two germline ends. Germline assignment: CDR1 KGHSH and CDR2 LQKENI. This CDR3 reads CASSQRTEAGLYGYTF. The CDR3 nucleotides read TGTGCCAGCTCACAGCGGACGGAGGCGGGTCTATATGGCTACACCTTC. The whole variable domain, filled in from reference TRBV18 and TRBJ1-2, reads NAGVMQNPRHLVRRRGQEARLRCSPMKGHSHVYWYRQLPEEGLKFMVYLQKENIIDESGMPKERFSAEFPKEGPSILRIQQVVRGDSAAYFCASSQRTEAGLYGYTFGSGTRLTVV.

This clone was picked up a small number of times. V is TRBV9 and J is TRBJ1-4; TRBD1 is a possible D gene (6 bases). V dropped 3 bases and J dropped 0 bases, with 9 bases sitting between them. The CDR3 totals 15 residues. Germline V gene sequence: CDR1 SGDLS, CDR2 YYNGEE. CDR3 protein: CASSAWTATNEKLFF. CDR3 DNA: TGTGCCAGCAGCGCTTGGACAGCAACTAATGAAAAACTGTTTTTT.

The rearrangement joins TRBV4-2 to TRBJ1-1; no clear D gene. This CDR3 contains 14 residues. Germline V CDR1 and CDR2: LGHNA, YNFKEQ. Trimming left V 2 bases short and J 4 bases short, with 11 bases between. In DNA, the CDR3 is TGTGCCAGCAGCCAAACGGCCTCAGTCACTGAAGCTTTCTTT. The encoded protein is CASSQTASVTEAFF.

The genes are TRBV7-2 and TRBJ1-2; unclear D gene. Germline V CDR1 and CDR2: SGHTA, FQGNSA. Trimming removed 0 bases from V and 12 bases from J, with 14 bases in between. The CDR3 runs 13 residues. CDR3 nucleotides: TGTGCCAGCAGCTTAGCGGCAGGCATTGGAAACACCTTC. Translation gives CASSLAAGIGNTF.

The chain couples TRBV5-1 to TRBJ2-3, with 15 bases identical to TRBD2. This CDR3 comprises 17 residues. The junction had 5 bases not matched to a gene; V was cut back by 4 bases and J by 2 bases. CDR1 and CDR2 (germline): SGHRS, YFSETQ. CDR3 sequence (DNA): TGCGCCAGCAGCATGGGACTAGCGGGGGGCTCCACAGATACGCAGTATTTT. Translated, it gives CASSMGLAGGSTDTQYF.

The genes are TRBV5-4 and TRBJ2-3; 7 bases are shared with TRBD2. CDR3 length: 15 residues. Germline V CDR1 and CDR2: SGHNT, YYREEE (reference sequence). The V gene end was trimmed by 4 bases and the J gene end by 1 base; junction bases not matched to a gene: 6. The CDR3 region has the DNA TGTGCCAGCAGCCCACCCGCGGGGGGCACAGATACGCAGTATTTT. Its translation: CASSPPAGGTDTQYF.

The chain uses TRBV5-1 and TRBJ2-5, with D uncertain. The CDR3 extends over 14 amino acids. CDR1 is SGHRS and CDR2 is YFSETQ in the germline V gene. Trimming stripped 0 bases from V and 4 bases from J, with 10 bases between. In DNA, the CDR3 is TGCGCCAGCAGCTTGGCCGATGGGGTAGAGACCCAGTACTTC. Its translation: CASSLADGVETQYF. The full variable domain, rest sourced from reference TRBV5-1 and TRBJ2-5, is KAGVTQTPRYLIKTRGQQVTLSCSPISGHRSVSWYQQTPGQGLQFLFEYFSETQRNKGNFPGRFSGRQFSNSRSEMNVSTLELGDSALYLCASSLADGVETQYFGPGTRLLVL.

The chain carries TRBV14 and TRBJ2-1, with D tentatively TRBD2 (5 bases). The V gene's germline CDR1 is SGHDN and CDR2 FVKESK. There are 14 residues in the CDR3. V dropped 4 bases and J dropped 5 bases, with 12 bases sitting between them. The CDR3 bases are TGTGCCAGCAGCCCACGGACGGGAAACAATGAGCAGTTCTTC. This gives the protein CASSPRTGNNEQFF.

CDR3 nucleotides: TGTGCCAGCAGTCGGGGGACAGGGGGCTACTCTGGGGCCAACGTCCTGACTTTC. Its translation: CASSRGTGGYSGANVLTF. The chain links TRBV28 to TRBJ2-6, with TRBD1 matching over 12 bases. The CDR3 length is 18 residues. Losses at the gene ends were 5 bases for V and 0 bases for J; bases not matched to a gene: 5. Germline loops: CDR1 MDHEN, CDR2 SYDVKM.

The chain couples TRBV15 to TRBJ1-1, with TRBD1 matching 7 bases. V shed 1 base and J 4 bases; nucleotides not matched to a gene: 6. The germline CDR1 and CDR2 sequences are LNHNV and YYDKDF (reference sequence). CDR3 size: 15 residues. This CDR3 reads CATSRGGQPGTEAFF. The CDR3 nucleotides read TGTGCCACCAGCAGAGGGGGACAGCCGGGCACTGAAGCTTTCTTT.

The chain is built from TRBV15 and TRBJ1-1; D call uncertain. V was trimmed by 6 bases and J by 0 bases, leaving 8 bases between them. The CDR3 consists of 13 residues. CDR1 and CDR2 (germline): LNHNV, YYDKDF (reference sequence). The CDR3 bases are TGTGCCACCAGTCTCTTATTGAACACTGAAGCTTTCTTT. Protein: CATSLLLNTEAFF.

The CDR3 DNA reads as TGTGCCATCAGTGAAGGGTACGAGCAGTACGTC. It codes for CAISEGYEQYV. The rearrangement links TRBV10-3 to TRBJ2-7; the D is unclear. The CDR3 runs to 11 residues. Germline values: CDR1 ENHRY, CDR2 SYGVKD. Trimming took off 3 bases at V and 4 bases at J, with 4 bases between the two ends.